This T cell receptor (beta chain) stems from a study of blood T cell repertoires in COVID-19 (dated by TCRdb to the early 2020s). Regarding the research as a whole: The collaborator samples originated in the United States, Italy and Spain and spanned the acute and convalescent phases of COVID-19. The prospective study material was composed of cDNA or gDNA derived from T cells, B-cell-depleted T cells, or PBMCs. Subjects who had been exposed to COVID-19, were actively infected with it, or had recovered from it provided the deeply sampled blood TCRbeta repertoires that made up the dataset. A freely available public database, intended as a resource for researchers studying the immune response to SARS-CoV-2, is where the repertoires were released. Samples were obtained from the ongoing ImmuneRACE study (first 160 participants) and from 1,254 subjects provided by 6 global collaborators. Sample metadata almost always included a de-identified subject ID, COVID-19 status, age in years and sex. Where available, HLA class I and class II types were taken from metadata supplied by the sample provider and were not determined by assay-based typing.

One collaborating source in Seattle enrolled patients while the patients were actively infected and followed the patients over time throughout the course of disease. Whole blood was collected in K2EDTA tubes by collaborating institutions according to the institutions' own protocols. For TCRbeta analysis, collaborators shipped samples as frozen whole blood, isolated PBMCs, or DNA extracted from either of those sample types. A remark on this clone: It has no known antigen specificity. The input lacks base qualities; no much larger clone sits a single base away.

CDR1 and CDR2 were assigned from the germline V gene as MNHNS and SASEGT. V was cut back by 3 bases and J by 4 bases, leaving a gap of 6 bases between them. The CDR3 runs 12 amino acids, cysteine and phenylalanine included. Only CDR3 DNA is held: 36 bases, read in frame from base 1. The immunoSEQ Assay, a bias-controlled multiplex PCR, was used to amplify TCRbeta CDR3 regions from genomic DNA. The source study handled its data this way. The number of nucleated cells in each sample was estimated from the amplification of reference gene primers within the assay. To quantify the absolute abundance of each unique TCRbeta CDR3 rearrangement, sequence reads were collapsed and filtered. For each sample, productive Simpson clonality was calculated by taking the square root of Simpson's diversity index across productive rearrangements. Sourced from immuneACCESS, this table was stored by TCRdb with only in-frame sequences that have V and J called. A share of the clones is absent; for the studies checked, an unresolved V gene accounts for under half, and the remainder has no known explanation. D and trimming were read from the DNA, whereas the V and J calls and clone size are those reported in that table. In this sample the table shows around 430,000 clones, more than 70% of which occur a single time. Around an eighth of the sample is in the top ten clones.

Beyond this particular receptor, the publication reports: How much clinical and demographic metadata was included differed by source and by participant, and the metadata was provided uncurated.

The source is a woman aged 50 to 60 with COVID-19, enrolled during active disease. The sequenced sample was peripheral blood. Recombination connected TRBV6-1 to TRBJ1-2; the D gene identity is not certain. The DNA sequence follows: TGTGCCAGCAGTGACAGTCCCTATGGCTACACCTTC. It specifies CASSDSPYGYTF.